These T cell receptor beta chains were read from a single sample in a study of blood T cell repertoires in COVID-19. TCRdb keeps only in-frame clones here, not all; method: immunoSEQ multiplex PCR. The sample lists roughly 100,000 clones; 87% were seen once. The sample comprised peripheral blood. Receptor source: a man aged 45-60 years with active COVID-19. CDR3s include the opening cysteine and the closing phenylalanine or tryptophan. A D gene is named only where the DNA matches it firmly. Expanded clones get a size class; other rows say once, few or many, or leave the size out.

cdr3_aa cdr3_nt v_call d_call clone_size j_call
CAWRFGGDLSPLHF TGTGCCTGGAGATTTGGAGGGGATTTATCACCCCTCCACTTT TRBV30 NA few TRBJ1-6
CASGKGQGALNEQFF TGTGCTAGTGGCAAAGGACAGGGGGCTCTGAATGAGCAGTTCTTC TRBV12-5 TRBD1 NA TRBJ2-1
CASSQLPRAREQYF TGTGCCAGCAGCCAATTACCGAGGGCGCGGGAGCAGTACTTC TRBV3-1/TRBV3-2 NA few TRBJ2-7
CASSRGTGLSQPQHF TGTGCCAGCAGCCGAGGGACAGGGCTAAGTCAGCCCCAGCATTTT TRBV11-2 TRBD1 once TRBJ1-5
CAGSPPFTDTQYF TGTGCCGGTAGTCCCCCCTTCACAGATACGCAGTATTTT TRBV2 NA NA TRBJ2-3
CASTETLYNEQFF TGTGCCAGCACGGAGACTCTCTACAATGAGCAGTTCTTC TRBV6-5 NA NA TRBJ2-1
CASSPDRGNPNTEAFF TGTGCCAGCAGCCCCGACAGGGGTAATCCGAACACTGAAGCTTTCTTT TRBV5-6 TRBD1 NA TRBJ1-1
CASSYTTDTQYF TGTGCCAGCAGTTATACAACAGATACGCAGTATTTT TRBV6-2/TRBV6-3 NA NA TRBJ2-3
CASSRRTGGYTGELFF TGTGCCAGCAGCCGGCGGACAGGGGGATACACCGGGGAGCTGTTTTTT TRBV5-6 TRBD1 NA TRBJ2-2
CASSEFEGVNTEAFF TGTGCCAGCAGTGAGTTTGAAGGGGTTAACACTGAAGCTTTCTTT TRBV2 NA NA TRBJ1-1
CASSYSRGGDTEAFF TGTGCCAGCAGCTATAGTAGGGGAGGGGACACTGAAGCTTTCTTT TRBV7-9 NA NA TRBJ1-1
CASRGTGSGNSPLHF TGTGCCAGCAGAGGGACAGGGTCGGGAAATTCACCCCTCCACTTT TRBV2 TRBD1 NA TRBJ1-6
CASNQGNYGYTF TGTGCCAGTAACCAGGGAAACTATGGCTACACCTTC TRBV3-1/TRBV3-2 NA NA TRBJ1-2
CASSKGVGREADTQYF TGTGCCAGCAGCAAGGGGGTGGGCAGGGAAGCAGATACGCAGTATTTT TRBV11-3 NA NA TRBJ2-3
CASSHLGTGLVSGNTIYF TGTGCCAGCAGCCACCTGGGGACAGGGCTAGTCTCTGGAAACACCATATATTTT TRBV7-8 TRBD1 NA TRBJ1-3
CASSHLNTGELFF TGTGCCAGCAGCCATCTGAACACCGGGGAGCTGTTTTTT TRBV3-1/TRBV3-2 NA many TRBJ2-2
CASRFPGDHYGYTF TGCGCCAGCCGCTTTCCAGGGGACCACTATGGCTACACCTTC TRBV5-1 NA NA TRBJ1-2
CASSFRERGDTGELFF TGCGCCAGCAGCTTCAGGGAGCGGGGGGACACCGGGGAGCTGTTTTTT TRBV5-1 TRBD2 NA TRBJ2-2
CASSSSTASYEQYF TGTGCCAGCAGCTCGTCGACAGCCTCCTACGAGCAGTACTTC TRBV7-8 NA few TRBJ2-7
CASSYSWTGNQPQHF TGTGCCAGCAGTTACTCTTGGACAGGGAATCAGCCCCAGCATTTT TRBV6-5 TRBD1 NA TRBJ1-5
CASSQDLVARETQYF TGTGCCAGCAGCCAAGATCTGGTGGCTAGGGAGACCCAGTACTTC TRBV3-1/TRBV3-2 NA NA TRBJ2-5
CASSTDRYQPQHF TGTGCCAGCAGCACAGACAGATATCAGCCCCAGCATTTT TRBV6-5 NA NA TRBJ1-5
CASSLSRNTEAFF TGTGCCAGCAGTTTATCCAGGAACACTGAAGCTTTCTTT TRBV27 NA NA TRBJ1-1
CASSPSPSYNEQFF TGTGCCAGCAGCCCTAGCCCCTCATACAATGAGCAGTTCTTC TRBV11-2 NA NA TRBJ2-1
CASSIQGLSYEQYF TGTGCCAGTAGTATCCAGGGGCTGTCCTACGAGCAGTACTTC TRBV19 NA NA TRBJ2-7
CASSLAEGQGGYEQYF TGTGCCAGCAGCTTAGCAGAGGGACAGGGGGGCTACGAGCAGTACTTC TRBV13 TRBD1 NA TRBJ2-7
CASSIFGINYGYTF TGTGCCAGTAGTATTTTCGGGATTAACTATGGCTACACCTTC TRBV19 NA once TRBJ1-2
CASSQRQGAPTEAFF TGCGCCAGCAGCCAACGACAGGGGGCGCCCACTGAAGCTTTCTTT TRBV4-3 TRBD1 once TRBJ1-1
CASSDATLGLNEQFF TGTGCCAGCAGTGACGCTACTCTGGGACTCAATGAGCAGTTCTTC TRBV2 NA NA TRBJ2-1
CASRPNGGAGYTF TGTGCCAGCAGGCCCAACGGGGGGGCCGGCTACACCTTC TRBV6-5 NA NA TRBJ1-2
CASRERHTQYF TGTGCCTCCCGGGAAAGGCATACGCAGTATTTT TRBV12-3/TRBV12-4 NA NA TRBJ2-3
CASSVTSGLYEQYF TGTGCCAGCAGCGTTACTAGCGGCCTCTACGAGCAGTACTTC TRBV11-2 TRBD2 NA TRBJ2-7
CASSLAGGPGTGELFF TGTGCCAGCAGTCTAGCGGGGGGGCCGGGTACCGGGGAGCTGTTTTTT TRBV28 TRBD2 NA TRBJ2-2
CASSQGQDNSPLHF TGTGCCAGCAGCCAAGGACAGGACAATTCACCCCTCCACTTT TRBV3-1/TRBV3-2 NA NA TRBJ1-6
CASSKTGAETQYF TGTGCCAGCAGCAAAACAGGGGCCGAGACCCAGTACTTC TRBV6-5 TRBD1 NA TRBJ2-5
CSAVMNTEAFF TGCAGTGCTGTAATGAACACTGAAGCTTTCTTT TRBV20-1 NA NA TRBJ1-1
CASSLEGVMTEAFF TGTGCCAGCAGCTTGGAGGGGGTAATGACTGAAGCTTTCTTT TRBV5-4 NA few TRBJ1-1
CASSIGSGQETQYF TGTGCCAGTAGTATAGGAAGCGGGCAAGAGACCCAGTACTTC TRBV19 NA NA TRBJ2-5
CASSPDRLYGYTF TGTGCCAGCAGTCCCGACAGGCTCTATGGCTACACCTTC TRBV6-5 NA NA TRBJ1-2
CASSLDLQRGGSQYF TGTGCCAGCAGCTTAGATCTCCAGCGGGGGGGCTCGCAGTATTTT TRBV11-2 TRBD2 NA TRBJ2-3
CASSRGLYNEQFF TGTGCCAGTAGTAGGGGACTCTACAATGAGCAGTTCTTC TRBV19 NA NA TRBJ2-1
CAISPRDRNTEAFF TGTGCCATCAGTCCCCGGGACAGGAACACTGAAGCTTTCTTT TRBV10-3 TRBD1 NA TRBJ1-1
CASSLDGPHTF TGTGCCAGCAGCTTGGATGGGCCTCACACCTTC TRBV5-6 NA NA TRBJ1-2